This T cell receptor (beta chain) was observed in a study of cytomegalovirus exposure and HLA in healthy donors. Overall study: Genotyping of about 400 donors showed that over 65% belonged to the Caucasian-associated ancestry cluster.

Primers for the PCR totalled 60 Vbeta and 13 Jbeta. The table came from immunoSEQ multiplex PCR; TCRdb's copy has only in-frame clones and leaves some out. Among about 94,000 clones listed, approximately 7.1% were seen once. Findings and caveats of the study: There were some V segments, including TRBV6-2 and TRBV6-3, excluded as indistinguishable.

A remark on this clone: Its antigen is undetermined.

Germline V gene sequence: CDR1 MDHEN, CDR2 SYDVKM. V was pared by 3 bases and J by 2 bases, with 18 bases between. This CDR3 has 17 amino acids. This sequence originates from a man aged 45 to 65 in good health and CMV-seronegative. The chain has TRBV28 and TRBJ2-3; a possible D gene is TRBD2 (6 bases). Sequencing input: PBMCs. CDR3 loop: CASSFPAGSGDTDTQYF. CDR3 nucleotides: TGTGCCAGCAGTTTCCCCGCCGGGAGTGGCGACACAGATACGCAGTATTTT.